This is a list of T cell receptor beta chains from one sample in a study of patients with pleural tuberculosis. One entry per CDR3 protein, called by TCRdb with MiXCR from the reads. This table holds about 50,000 distinct CDR3 sequences, 5.5% to 8% found once. These receptor sequences come from a human donor with pleural tuberculosis. Both conserved end residues are part of each CDR3. A D gene is named only where the DNA matches it firmly.

v_call: TRBV19; j_call: TRBJ2-3; d_call: TRBD2; cdr3_aa: CASRASGSADTQYF
v_call: TRBV28; j_call: TRBJ1-3; d_call: -; cdr3_aa: CASRLSADPNTIYF
v_call: TRBV6-2/TRBV6-3; j_call: TRBJ2-7; d_call: -; cdr3_aa: CASRLTSYEQYF
v_call: TRBV7-3; j_call: TRBJ2-3; d_call: -; cdr3_aa: CASSPISADTQYF
v_call: TRBV14; j_call: TRBJ2-5; d_call: -; cdr3_aa: CASSQGTWTQYF
v_call: TRBV11-2; j_call: TRBJ2-7; d_call: -; cdr3_aa: CAGSLGGGVSYEQYF
v_call: TRBV3-1; j_call: TRBJ1-1; d_call: -; cdr3_aa: CASSQVRGFEAFF
v_call: TRBV12-3/TRBV12-4; j_call: TRBJ2-2; d_call: -; cdr3_aa: CAQAAPNTGELFF
v_call: TRBV11-2; j_call: TRBJ1-1; d_call: -; cdr3_aa: CASRLGGTGSPEAFF
v_call: TRBV2; j_call: TRBJ2-5; d_call: TRBD2; cdr3_aa: CASSDSLAGQETQYF
v_call: TRBV20-1; j_call: TRBJ1-5; d_call: -; cdr3_aa: CSARRSSNQPQHF
v_call: TRBV2; j_call: TRBJ1-4; d_call: TRBD1; cdr3_aa: CASSPDRVNEKLFF
v_call: TRBV5-1; j_call: TRBJ2-3; d_call: -; cdr3_aa: CASSVQGSDTQYF
v_call: TRBV27; j_call: TRBJ2-1; d_call: TRBD2; cdr3_aa: CASSLSRLAAEQFF
v_call: TRBV6-1; j_call: TRBJ2-2; d_call: TRBD2; cdr3_aa: CASRVAGGTGELFF
v_call: TRBV28; j_call: TRBJ2-1; d_call: TRBD2; cdr3_aa: CASSFRRLAGADNEQFF
v_call: TRBV29-1; j_call: TRBJ1-5; d_call: TRBD1; cdr3_aa: CSVLTGFIGSNQPQHF
v_call: TRBV27; j_call: TRBJ1-1; d_call: -; cdr3_aa: CASIGFSRVGEAFF
v_call: TRBV15; j_call: TRBJ1-2; d_call: -; cdr3_aa: CATSRDQGGYTF
v_call: TRBV12-3/TRBV12-4; j_call: TRBJ1-1; d_call: TRBD1; cdr3_aa: CASRGTGTGGPNTEASF
v_call: TRBV28; j_call: TRBJ1-1; d_call: -; cdr3_aa: CASSPPTLNTEAFF
v_call: TRBV15; j_call: TRBJ1-5; d_call: -; cdr3_aa: CATKAVHGPQHF
v_call: TRBV2; j_call: TRBJ1-6; d_call: -; cdr3_aa: CASSEGPAGPLHF
v_call: TRBV12-3/TRBV12-4; j_call: TRBJ1-5; d_call: -; cdr3_aa: CASSLVPLSNQPQHF
v_call: TRBV6-2/TRBV6-3; j_call: TRBJ1-1; d_call: TRBD1; cdr3_aa: CASSYDRVSATEAFF
v_call: TRBV15; j_call: TRBJ2-1; d_call: -; cdr3_aa: CATQLLQHNEQFF
v_call: TRBV20-1; j_call: TRBJ2-7; d_call: -; cdr3_aa: CSALTTDAYEQYF
v_call: TRBV9; j_call: TRBJ1-4; d_call: TRBD1; cdr3_aa: CASSGSGQGNEQLFF
v_call: TRBV20-1; j_call: TRBJ1-2; d_call: -; cdr3_aa: CSARKAGLSTF
v_call: TRBV10-3; j_call: TRBJ1-1; d_call: TRBD1; cdr3_aa: CAITGQMNTEAFF
v_call: TRBV24-1; j_call: TRBJ2-5; d_call: TRBD2; cdr3_aa: CATSDPRLADQETQYF
v_call: TRBV4-1; j_call: TRBJ1-1; d_call: TRBD1; cdr3_aa: CASSLTGAPEAFF
v_call: TRBV7-6; j_call: TRBJ1-4; d_call: -; cdr3_aa: CASSLRPTTTNEKLFF
v_call: TRBV3-1; j_call: TRBJ1-6; d_call: -; cdr3_aa: CASSDRAGNSPLHF
v_call: TRBV11-1; j_call: TRBJ2-1; d_call: -; cdr3_aa: CASSLVLYNEQFF
v_call: TRBV18; j_call: TRBJ1-1; d_call: -; cdr3_aa: CASQTGLNTEAFF
v_call: TRBV11-2; j_call: TRBJ2-3; d_call: -; cdr3_aa: CASSPRGSADTQYF
v_call: TRBV20-1; j_call: TRBJ2-5; d_call: -; cdr3_aa: CSASRYPQETQYF
v_call: TRBV18; j_call: TRBJ2-7; d_call: -; cdr3_aa: CASSPGTRAGEQYF
v_call: TRBV5-4; j_call: TRBJ2-3; d_call: -; cdr3_aa: CASSLQRLDTQYF
v_call: TRBV18; j_call: TRBJ2-5; d_call: TRBD2; cdr3_aa: CASSPPSSGGETQYF
v_call: TRBV2; j_call: TRBJ2-7; d_call: -; cdr3_aa: CASSENDGQGSYEQYF
v_call: TRBV24-1; j_call: TRBJ2-3; d_call: -; cdr3_aa: CATSGRADTQYF
v_call: TRBV6-2/TRBV6-3; j_call: TRBJ2-3; d_call: -; cdr3_aa: CASSSRGSGVADTQYF